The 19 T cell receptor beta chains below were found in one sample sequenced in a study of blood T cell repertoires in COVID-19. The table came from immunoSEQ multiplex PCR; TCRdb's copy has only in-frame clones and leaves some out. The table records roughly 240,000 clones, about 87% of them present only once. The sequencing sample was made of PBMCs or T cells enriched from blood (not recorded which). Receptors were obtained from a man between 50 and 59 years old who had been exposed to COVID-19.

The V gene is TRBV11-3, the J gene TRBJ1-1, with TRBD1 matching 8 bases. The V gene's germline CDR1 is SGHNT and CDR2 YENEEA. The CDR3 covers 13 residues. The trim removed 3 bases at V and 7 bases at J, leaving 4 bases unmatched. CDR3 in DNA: TGTGCCAGCAGCTTTCAGGGGGCAAGTGAAGCTTTCTTT. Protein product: CASSFQGASEAFF.

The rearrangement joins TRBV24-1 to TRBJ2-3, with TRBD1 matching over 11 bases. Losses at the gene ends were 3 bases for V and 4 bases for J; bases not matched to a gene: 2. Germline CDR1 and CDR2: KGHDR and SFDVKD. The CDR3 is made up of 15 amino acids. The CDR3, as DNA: TGTGCCACCAGTGATCCGGGACAGGGGGCAGATACGCAGTATTTT. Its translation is CATSDPGQGADTQYF.

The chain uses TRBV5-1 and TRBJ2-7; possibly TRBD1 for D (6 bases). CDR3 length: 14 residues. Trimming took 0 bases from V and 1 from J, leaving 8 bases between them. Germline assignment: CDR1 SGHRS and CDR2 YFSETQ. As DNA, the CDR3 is TGCGCCAGCAGCTTGGTTACAGGGTCCTACGAGCAGTACTTC. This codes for CASSLVTGSYEQYF.

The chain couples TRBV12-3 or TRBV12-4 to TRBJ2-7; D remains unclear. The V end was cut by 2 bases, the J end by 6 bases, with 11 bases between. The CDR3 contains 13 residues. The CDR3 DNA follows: TGTGCCAGCAGTTTAAACAGAGACCTCGAGCAGTACTTC. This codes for CASSLNRDLEQYF.

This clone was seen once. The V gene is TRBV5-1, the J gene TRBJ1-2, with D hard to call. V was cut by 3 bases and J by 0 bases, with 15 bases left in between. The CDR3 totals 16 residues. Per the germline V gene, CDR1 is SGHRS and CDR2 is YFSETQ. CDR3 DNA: TGCGCCAGCAGCTATGGTGCGGCCAGAGCTAACTATGGCTACACCTTC. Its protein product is CASSYGAARANYGYTF.

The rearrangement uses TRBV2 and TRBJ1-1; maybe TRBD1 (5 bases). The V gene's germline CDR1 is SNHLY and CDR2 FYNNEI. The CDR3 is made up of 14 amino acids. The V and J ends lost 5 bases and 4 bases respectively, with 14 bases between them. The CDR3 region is CASSFRVVGTEAFF. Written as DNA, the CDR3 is TGTGCCAGCAGTTTCAGGGTTGTCGGCACTGAAGCTTTCTTT.

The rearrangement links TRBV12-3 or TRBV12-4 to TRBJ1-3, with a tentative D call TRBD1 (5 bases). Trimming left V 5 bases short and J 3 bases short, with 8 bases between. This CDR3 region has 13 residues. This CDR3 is CASSVDSGNTIYF. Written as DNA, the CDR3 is TGTGCCAGCAGTGTCGACAGTGGAAACACCATATATTTT.

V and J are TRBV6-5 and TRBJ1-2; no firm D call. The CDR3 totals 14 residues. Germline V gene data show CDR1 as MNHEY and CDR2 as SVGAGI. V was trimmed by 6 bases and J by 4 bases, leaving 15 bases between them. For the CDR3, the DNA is TGTGCCAGCAGGAGGCCCAGTGAAATCTATGGCTACACCTTC. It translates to CASRRPSEIYGYTF.

The CDR3 DNA reads as TGCGCCAGCAGCGTGGGACAGGTCGTAAGCTCCTACGAGCAGTACTTC. Its translation is CASSVGQVVSSYEQYF. The rearrangement links TRBV5-1 to TRBJ2-7; 8 bases are a match to TRBD1. Germline V lookup: CDR1 SGHRS, CDR2 YFSETQ. The CDR3 has 16 residues. V lost 4 bases, J lost 0 bases, and 9 bases stayed unmatched.

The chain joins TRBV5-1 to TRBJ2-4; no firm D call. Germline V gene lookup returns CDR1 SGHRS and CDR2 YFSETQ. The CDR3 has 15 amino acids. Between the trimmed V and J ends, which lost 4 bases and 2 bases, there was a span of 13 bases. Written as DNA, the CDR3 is TGCGCCAGCAGCCGTAACGAGGCCACCAAAAACATTCAGTACTTC. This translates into CASSRNEATKNIQYF.

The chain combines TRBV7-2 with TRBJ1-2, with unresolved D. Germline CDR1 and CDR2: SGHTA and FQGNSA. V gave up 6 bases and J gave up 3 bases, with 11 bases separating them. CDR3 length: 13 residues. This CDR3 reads CASSPDTYYGYTF. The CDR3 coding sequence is TGTGCCAGCAGTCCAGACACCTACTATGGCTACACCTTC.

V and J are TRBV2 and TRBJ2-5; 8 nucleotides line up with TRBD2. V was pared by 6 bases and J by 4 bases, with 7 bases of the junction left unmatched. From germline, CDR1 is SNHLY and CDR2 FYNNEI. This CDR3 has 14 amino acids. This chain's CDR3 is CASSPWLAGETQYF. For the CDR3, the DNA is TGTGCCAGCAGCCCCTGGCTAGCGGGAGAGACCCAGTACTTC.

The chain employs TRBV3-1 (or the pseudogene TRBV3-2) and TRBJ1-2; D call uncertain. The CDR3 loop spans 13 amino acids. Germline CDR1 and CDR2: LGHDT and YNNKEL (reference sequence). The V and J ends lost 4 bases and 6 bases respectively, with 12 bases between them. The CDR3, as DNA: TGTGCCAGCAGCCGGAGCCGGATGGATGGCTACACCTTC. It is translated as CASSRSRMDGYTF.

The CDR3, as DNA: TGTGCCACCGCATCCCGCGGGACCGGCGATAGCAATCAGCCCCAGCATTTT. Translation gives CATASRGTGDSNQPQHF. The chain has TRBV24-1 and TRBJ1-5, with a tentative D call TRBD1 (5 bases). Between the trimmed V and J ends, which lost 9 bases and 0 bases, there was a span of 20 bases. The CDR3 covers 17 residues. The germline V gene has CDR1 KGHDR and CDR2 SFDVKD.

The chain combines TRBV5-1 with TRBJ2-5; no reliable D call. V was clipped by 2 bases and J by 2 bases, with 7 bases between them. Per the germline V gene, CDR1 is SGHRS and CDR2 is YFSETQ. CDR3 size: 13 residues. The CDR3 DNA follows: TGCGCCAGCAGCTTTCCCCCACAAGAGACCCAGTACTTC. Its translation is CASSFPPQETQYF.

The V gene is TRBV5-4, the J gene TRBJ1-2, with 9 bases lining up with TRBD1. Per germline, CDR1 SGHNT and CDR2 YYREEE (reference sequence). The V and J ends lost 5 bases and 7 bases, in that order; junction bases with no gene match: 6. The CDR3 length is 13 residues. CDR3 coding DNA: TGTGCCAGCAGGGACAGGGGTGAGTCTGGCTACACCTTC. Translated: CASRDRGESGYTF.

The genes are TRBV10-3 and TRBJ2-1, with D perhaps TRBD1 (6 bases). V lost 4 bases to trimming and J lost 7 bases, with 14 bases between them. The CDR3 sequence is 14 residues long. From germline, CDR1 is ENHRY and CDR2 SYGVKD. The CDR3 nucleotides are TGTGCCATCAGTGGGGACACGAGTACTAATGAGCAGTTCTTC. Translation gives CAISGDTSTNEQFF.

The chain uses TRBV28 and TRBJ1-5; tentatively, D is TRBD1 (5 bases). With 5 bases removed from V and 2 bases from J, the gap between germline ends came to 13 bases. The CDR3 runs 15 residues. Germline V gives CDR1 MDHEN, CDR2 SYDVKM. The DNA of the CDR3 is TGTGCCAGCAGTCGAACAAGGGGTGGCAATCAGCCCCAGCATTTT. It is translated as CASSRTRGGNQPQHF.

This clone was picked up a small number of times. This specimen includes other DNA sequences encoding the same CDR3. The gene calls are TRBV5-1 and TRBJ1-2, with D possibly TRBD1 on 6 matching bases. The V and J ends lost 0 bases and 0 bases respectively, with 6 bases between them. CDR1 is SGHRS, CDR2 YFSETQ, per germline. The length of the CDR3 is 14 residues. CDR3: CASSLDRANYGYTF. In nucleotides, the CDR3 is TGCGCCAGCAGCTTGGACAGGGCTAACTATGGCTACACCTTC. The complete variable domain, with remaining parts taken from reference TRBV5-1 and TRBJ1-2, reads KAGVTQTPRYLIKTRGQQVTLSCSPISGHRSVSWYQQTPGQGLQFLFEYFSETQRNKGNFPGRFSGRQFSNSRSEMNVSTLELGDSALYLCASSLDRANYGYTFGSGTRLTVV.